This T cell receptor beta chain comes out of a study of cytomegalovirus exposure and HLA in healthy donors. Study-wide findings and caveats: Further analysis, carried out later, found HLA-associated TCR beta chains more clonally expanded than equally common other chains.

The CDR3 is made up of 17 amino acids. PCR amplification relied on 60 Vbeta primers (plus 13 Jbeta primers). In the authors' methods: A later analysis counted 70 million to 85 million unique TCR beta chains, around 10 million shared. Sequencing was performed with immunoSEQ multiplex PCR; in TCRdb, only in-frame clones are kept and a portion is missing. V and J calls and clone size are those listed in that table; D and trimming were worked out from the DNA. The sample holds approximately 160,000 clones, 82% seen once. On this clone: Antigen unknown.

V and J are TRBV1 and TRBJ1-6; the D call TRBD1 from the table was never checked on the DNA. TRBV1 is noted as a pseudogene. The receptor was derived from a male donor in good health and CMV-seronegative. The material sequenced was PBMCs. The CDR3: CTSSQEGPAGLCSPLHF. The CDR3 nucleotides are TGCACCAGCAGCCAAGAAGGGCCGGCAGGGCTTTGTTCACCCCTCCACTTT.